A selection of T cell receptor beta chains follows, all from one sample in a study of T cell responses to AZD1222 COVID-19 vaccine. Using immunoSEQ multiplex PCR, the repertoire was profiled, and TCRdb retains in-frame clones only, with some absent. The sample lists around 97,000 clones, roughly 91% occurring once. The sample was peripheral blood, taken on day 0 of AZD1222 vaccination. The receptors come from an adult in good health. CDR3s include the opening cysteine and the closing phenylalanine or tryptophan. Fields, in order: clone size, J gene, V gene, D gene, CDR3 protein, CDR3 DNA. A D gene is named only where the DNA matches it firmly. Clone size is shown for a subset of rows, as once, few, many or a class of expanded clone.

NA	TRBJ2-4	TRBV27	NA	CASSFPPTPRGIQYF	TGTGCCAGCAGTTTCCCTCCGACGCCTAGGGGCATTCAGTACTTC
NA	TRBJ2-1	TRBV1	NA	CTSSQDGFRSSYNEQFF	TGCACCAGCAGCCAAGATGGCTTCAGGAGCTCCTACAATGAGCAGTTCTTC
NA	TRBJ1-6	TRBV7-2	NA	CASSPGQRSPLHF	TGTGCCAGCAGCCCTGGGCAGCGCTCACCCCTCCACTTT
NA	TRBJ1-3	TRBV19	NA	CASAASGAGNTIYF	TGTGCCAGCGCAGCCAGTGGGGCTGGAAACACCATATATTTT
many	TRBJ2-3	TRBV4-3	TRBD2	CASSQDRGSGADTQYF	TGCGCCAGCAGCCAAGATCGGGGTAGCGGGGCAGATACGCAGTATTTT
NA	TRBJ2-1	TRBV5-6	TRBD1	CASSLKGRGYNEQFF	TGTGCCAGCAGCTTGAAAGGCAGGGGGTACAATGAGCAGTTCTTC
NA	TRBJ2-2	TRBV5-1	NA	CACGQGYTGELFF	TGCGCTTGCGGGCAGGGGTACACCGGGGAGCTGTTTTTT
NA	TRBJ1-2	TRBV13	NA	CASTAYAVLDGYTF	TGTGCCAGCACAGCTTATGCGGTGCTGGATGGCTACACCTTC
NA	TRBJ2-2	TRBV23-1	TRBD1	CASSQSPGTANTGELFF	TGCGCCAGCAGTCAGTCCCCCGGGACAGCGAACACCGGGGAGCTGTTTTTT
NA	TRBJ1-3	TRBV27	TRBD1	CASRQTGGGNTIYF	TGTGCCAGCAGACAAACAGGGGGCGGAAACACCATATATTTT
once	TRBJ1-1	TRBV27	NA	CASSLSGGGGRNTEAFF	TGTGCCAGCAGTTTATCAGGGGGAGGGGGGCGAAACACTGAAGCTTTCTTT
NA	TRBJ2-2	TRBV18	TRBD2	CASSPNGLAGVTGELFF	TGTGCCAGCTCACCAAATGGACTAGCGGGTGTGACCGGGGAGCTGTTTTTT
NA	TRBJ1-1	TRBV5-6	NA	CASSRYGGTEAFF	TGTGCCAGCAGCCGCTATGGAGGAACTGAAGCTTTCTTT
NA	TRBJ1-1	TRBV7-3	NA	CASSSDWNTEAFF	TGTGCCAGCAGCTCCGACTGGAACACTGAAGCTTTCTTT
NA	TRBJ2-7	TRBV11-3	NA	CASSLDPTEQYF	TGTGCCAGCAGCTTGGACCCCACGGAGCAGTACTTC
NA	TRBJ2-7	TRBV4-2	TRBD2	CASSQALADNSYEQYF	TGTGCCAGCAGCCAAGCCCTAGCGGACAACTCCTACGAGCAGTACTTC
NA	TRBJ2-5	TRBV11-3	TRBD2	CASSPGLAEGETQYF	TGTGCCAGCAGCCCGGGACTAGCCGAAGGGGAGACCCAGTACTTC
NA	TRBJ1-5	TRBV27	NA	CASSFPNQPQHF	TGTGCCAGCAGTTTCCCGAACCAGCCCCAGCATTTT
NA	TRBJ2-5	TRBV3-1/TRBV3-2	NA	CASSQERAGGHQETQYF	TGTGCCAGCAGCCAAGAGAGGGCGGGCGGACATCAGGAGACCCAGTACTTC
few	TRBJ1-1	TRBV28	NA	CASSAVMNTEAFF	TGTGCCAGCAGTGCCGTCATGAACACTGAAGCTTTCTTT
NA	TRBJ1-4	TRBV3-1/TRBV3-2	NA	CASSQTYSEKLFF	TGTGCCAGCAGCCAAACGTACAGCGAAAAACTGTTTTTT
NA	TRBJ1-5	TRBV2	TRBD1	CASSEGQGYQPQHF	TGTGCCAGCAGTGAAGGACAGGGCTATCAGCCCCAGCATTTT
NA	TRBJ2-2	TRBV24-1	NA	CATRAKSLTGELFF	TGTGCCACCCGAGCTAAATCCCTCACCGGGGAGCTGTTTTTT
NA	TRBJ1-5	TRBV7-8	NA	CASSLALWRPNQPQHF	TGTGCCAGCAGCTTAGCGCTTTGGAGACCCAATCAGCCCCAGCATTTT
NA	TRBJ2-2	TRBV28	NA	CASSSWDTPGELFF	TGTGCCAGCAGTAGTTGGGACACCCCCGGGGAGCTGTTTTTT
NA	TRBJ1-6	TRBV28	NA	CASTKVGQKPLHF	TGTGCCAGCACCAAAGTAGGACAGAAACCCCTCCACTTT